Given below is one T cell receptor beta chain in context. Assay used: immunoSEQ multiplex PCR; TCRdb lists only in-frame clones, some missing. In the table there are 200,000 to 300,000 clones, approximately 88% of which are singletons. These data come from a study of blood T cell repertoires in COVID-19. The germline V gene encodes CDR1 ENHRY and CDR2 SYGVKD. CDR3 length: 14 amino acids. V was cut by 1 base and J by 5 bases, with 9 bases left in between. This rearrangement joins TRBV10-3 to TRBJ1-5; D possibly corresponds to TRBD1 (5 bases). This sequence originates from a woman between 40 and 55 years old with acute COVID-19. What was sequenced was PBMCs or T cells enriched from blood (not recorded which). CDR3 in amino acids: CAISELGDYQPQHF. CDR3 nucleotides: TGTGCCATCAGTGAGTTAGGGGATTATCAGCCCCAGCATTTT.